The entry below gives a single T cell receptor beta chain sequence along with its context. The data were obtained in a study of OX40 agonist ivuxolimab in advanced cancers. This table comes from immunoSEQ multiplex PCR, and its TCRdb copy is limited to in-frame clones, with some not included. The profile shows some 79,000 clones, 90% to 95% of them singletons. The V segment lost 8 bases and the J segment 5 bases; nucleotides outside the gene matches: 5. Germline CDR1 is MNHEY and CDR2 is SVGAGI. The CDR3 length is 13 residues. This TCR was sampled from an adult with an advanced solid tumor such as melanoma, head and neck, liver or kidney cancer. Sample: CD4+ or CD8+ T cells sorted from blood, taken in a trial of the OX40 agonist ivuxolimab. This chain uses TRBV6-5 with TRBJ1-1; 10 bases fit TRBD1. The CDR3 DNA follows: TGTGCCAGCGGCCGGGACAGGGGAACTGAAGCTTTCTTT. This translates into CASGRDRGTEAFF.